One sample yielded the 7 T cell receptor beta chains listed below, sequenced in a study of cytomegalovirus exposure and HLA in healthy donors. PCR used 60 Vbeta primers and 13 Jbeta primers. The method was immunoSEQ multiplex PCR; TCRdb's version includes in-frame clones alone and lacks a portion of them. Of fewer than 250,000 clones listed, over 75% are singletons. The sequencing input was PBMCs. The receptors were sampled from a woman aged 45-65 years in good health and CMV-seropositive.

The J gene is TRBJ2-3, the V gene TRBV7-3; D remains ambiguous. The germline V gene encodes CDR1 SGHTA and CDR2 FQGTGA. Trimming removed 8 bases at V and 2 bases at J, with 8 bases between. The CDR3 runs to 12 residues. The CDR3 protein is CASSDYTDTQYF. DNA of the CDR3: TGTGCCAGCTCAGATTACACAGATACGCAGTATTTT.

This chain links TRBV19 with TRBJ2-4; 12 positions match TRBD1. CDR1 is LNHDA, CDR2 SQIVND, per germline (reference sequence). The CDR3 totals 17 residues. The J segment lost 8 bases and the V segment lost 5 bases, leaving 13 bases of the junction unmatched. For the CDR3, the DNA is TGTGCCAGTAGTCCTAAGGGACAGGGGGCTATTCAGGACATTCAGTACTTC. This gives the protein CASSPKGQGAIQDIQYF.

The chain links TRBV19 to TRBJ1-1; D might be TRBD1 (5 bases). This CDR3 has 15 amino acids. From germline, CDR1 is LNHDA and CDR2 SQIVND (reference sequence). V was clipped by 3 bases and J by 2 bases, with 13 bases between them. In DNA form, the CDR3 reads TGTGCCAGTAGTATGTCTCACGGGGGTAACACTGAAGCTTTCTTT. It encodes CASSMSHGGNTEAFF.

The chain uses TRBV7-9 and TRBJ1-4; D is perhaps TRBD1 (6 bases). The V end lost 0 bases, the J end lost 10 bases, and 12 bases lay between the germline ends. The germline gives CDR1 SEHNR, CDR2 FQNEAQ (reference sequence). The CDR3 consists of 14 residues. The CDR3 nucleotides read TGTGCCAGCAGCTTAGCAGGACCCAGGGGAAAACTGTTTTTT. This translates into CASSLAGPRGKLFF.

V and J are TRBV28 and TRBJ2-3; unclear D gene. This CDR3 region has 18 residues. V lost 7 bases, J lost 0 bases, and 23 bases lay in between. Germline CDR1 reads MDHEN; CDR2 reads SYDVKM. The CDR3 sequence is CASTRPYYSRASTDTQYF. The CDR3, as DNA: TGTGCCAGCACCCGGCCTTATTACAGTCGTGCTAGCACAGATACGCAGTATTTT. Filled out from reference TRBV28 and TRBJ2-3, the complete variable domain reads DVKVTQSSRYLVKRTGEKVFLECVQDMDHENMFWYRQDPGLGLRLIYFSYDVKMKEKGDIPEGYSVSREKKERFSLILESASTNQTSMYLCASTRPYYSRASTDTQYFGPGTRLTVL.

This chain uses TRBV4-1 with TRBJ1-4; 10 positions match TRBD1. CDR3 length: 16 amino acids. The germline CDR1 and CDR2 sequences are MGHRA and YSYEKL. V lost 3 bases, J lost 8 bases, and 9 bases stayed unmatched. The DNA of the CDR3 is TGCGCCAGCAGCCAGGGACAGGGGAACTTTCGCGAAAAACTGTTTTTT. It encodes CASSQGQGNFREKLFF.

As to this clone: The CDR3 end shows no conserved phenylalanine or tryptophan, and so a read error is likely. The chain combines TRBV23-1 with TRBJ1-2; TRBD1 is a possible D gene (5 bases). TRBV23-1 is sorted into the ORF group, with uncertain function. V lost 2 bases, J lost 4 bases, and 11 bases lay in between. The length of the CDR3 is 14 residues. The CDR3 is CASSQPGSLYGYTL. The CDR3 DNA reads as TGCGCCAGCAGTCAACCAGGGTCCCTCTATGGCTACACCCTC.